The 30 T cell receptor beta chains below were found in one sample sequenced in a study of shared clonotypes between healthy human individuals. The method was immunoSEQ multiplex PCR; TCRdb's version includes in-frame clones alone and lacks a portion of them. The sample has 700,000 or so clones; 72% are singletons. The sample consisted of memory CD4+ T cells sorted from blood. Sample subset: CD45RA-negative fraction. All receptors derive from a woman under 40 in good health.

V and J are TRBV6-1 and TRBJ1-1, with no clear D. The CDR3 consists of 15 residues. Germline CDR1 and CDR2: MNHNS and SASEGT. Trimming took off 5 bases at V and 2 bases at J, with 15 bases between the two ends. In nucleotides, the CDR3 is TGTGCCAGCAGTAAAGGTGGAGGGCTTAACACTGAAGCTTTCTTT. Its translation is CASSKGGGLNTEAFF.

The chain joins TRBV2 to TRBJ1-1; 7 bases are a match to TRBD1. The CDR3 loop spans 14 amino acids. Germline trimming cut 6 bases from V and 1 base from J; bases unmatched to any gene: 5. Per the germline V gene, CDR1 is SNHLY and CDR2 is FYNNEI. The chain's CDR3 is CASRGDRENTEAFF. DNA of the CDR3: TGTGCCAGCAGGGGGGACAGAGAGAACACTGAAGCTTTCTTT.

The V gene is TRBV13, the J gene TRBJ2-1, with 7 bases lining up with TRBD1. Germline V gives CDR1 PRHDT, CDR2 FYEKMQ (reference sequence). This CDR3 spans 16 amino acids. The J segment lost 8 bases and the V segment lost 9 bases, leaving 19 bases of the junction unmatched. The CDR3 is CASSTSGTAYRDEQFF. The CDR3 nucleotides read TGTGCCAGTTCTACTTCCGGGACAGCCTATCGCGATGAGCAGTTCTTC. The full variable domain, completed using reference TRBV13 and TRBJ2-1, is AAGVIQSPRHLIKEKRETATLKCYPIPRHDTVYWYQQGPGQDPQFLISFYEKMQSDKGSIPDRFSAQQFSDYHSELNMSSLELGDSALYFCASSTSGTAYRDEQFFGPGTRLTVL.

The chain is built from TRBV28 and TRBJ2-2, with D perhaps matching TRBD2 (6 bases). CDR1 is MDHEN, CDR2 SYDVKM, per germline. This CDR3 comprises 15 residues. The ends were cut back, 5 bases at V and 2 bases at J, with 12 bases in the middle. CDR3 region: CASSQGGINTGELFF. In DNA form, the CDR3 reads TGTGCCAGCAGTCAAGGAGGGATCAACACCGGGGAGCTGTTTTTT.

The genes are TRBV9 and TRBJ1-1; the D gene is possibly TRBD1 (6 bases). The ends were cut back, 4 bases at V and 2 bases at J, with 12 bases in the middle. This CDR3 is built from 14 residues. CDR1 and CDR2 (germline): SGDLS, YYNGEE. The CDR3 sequence is CASSPGQFNTEAFF. The CDR3 bases are TGTGCCAGCAGCCCTGGACAGTTTAACACTGAAGCTTTCTTT.

This chain uses TRBV28 with TRBJ1-6; D remains ambiguous. The CDR3 runs 16 residues. V lost 3 bases and J lost 10, with 19 bases in between. CDR1 is MDHEN and CDR2 is SYDVKM in the germline V gene. CDR3 sequence reads: CASSLPPGEPPSPLHF. The CDR3 coding sequence is TGTGCCAGCAGTTTGCCCCCTGGAGAGCCCCCCTCACCCCTCCACTTT.

This rearrangement joins TRBV6-6 to TRBJ2-7; a possible D gene is TRBD1 (6 bases). The CDR3 has 16 amino acids. The V gene lost 5 bases and the J gene lost 2 bases, with 19 bases spanning the gap. CDR1 is MNHNY, CDR2 SVGAGI, per germline (reference sequence). CDR3 sequence: CASSLRGDTATYEQYF. The CDR3 DNA sequence: TGTGCCAGCAGTCTTAGAGGGGACACGGCTACCTACGAGCAGTACTTC.

The chain has TRBV18 and TRBJ2-7; no reliable D call. The CDR3 consists of 12 residues. Trimming shortened V by 3 bases and J by 5 bases, and 8 bases separated the two germline ends. From germline, CDR1 is KGHSH and CDR2 LQKENI. CDR3 amino acids: CASSPRPDEQYF. CDR3 nucleotide sequence: TGTGCCAGCTCACCCCGACCTGACGAGCAGTACTTC.

The chain couples TRBV28 to TRBJ1-2; D is possibly TRBD1 (6 bases). V lost 3 bases and J lost 4, with 9 bases in between. The CDR3 consists of 13 residues. Looked up from germline, CDR1 is MDHEN and CDR2 is SYDVKM. CDR3 region: CASSLNRAYGYTF. DNA of the CDR3: TGTGCCAGCAGTTTGAACAGGGCCTATGGCTACACCTTC.

Only a few counts were recorded for this clone. This chain uses TRBV13 with TRBJ1-3; D unresolved. The CDR3 is made up of 15 amino acids. The V end was cut by 2 bases, the J end by 1 base, with 9 bases between. CDR1 PRHDT and CDR2 FYEKMQ come from the germline V gene (reference sequence). The CDR3 nucleotides are TGTGCCAGCAGCTTAAAAGGCCTATCTGGAAACACCATATATTTT. Protein: CASSLKGLSGNTIYF.

The rearrangement uses TRBV28 and TRBJ2-1; 9 bases match TRBD2. With 5 bases clipped from V and 3 bases from J, the junction kept 14 bases outside the gene matches. Germline assignment: CDR1 MDHEN and CDR2 SYDVKM. This CDR3 contains 18 residues. The CDR3 protein is CASSPGTSFWGDYNEQFF. CDR3 bases: TGTGCCAGCAGTCCCGGGACTAGCTTTTGGGGGGACTACAATGAGCAGTTCTTC.

This clone was detected a few times. Different DNA sequences within this sample yield the same CDR3. The CDR3 coding sequence is TGTGCCAGCAGCTTCTACACCGGGGAGCTGTTTTTT. Protein: CASSFYTGELFF. V is TRBV7-2 and J is TRBJ2-2; no firm D call. Between the trimmed V and J ends, which lost 3 bases and 3 bases, there was a span of 2 bases. The germline V gene encodes CDR1 SGHTA and CDR2 FQGNSA. This CDR3 is built from 12 residues.

CDR3 region: CASSPSGTRATQYF. The CDR3 region has the DNA TGTGCCAGCAGCCCGAGCGGAACTCGCGCGACCCAGTACTTC. The rearrangement joins TRBV7-2 to TRBJ2-5, with TRBD2 as a possible D gene (5 bases). The germline V gene encodes CDR1 SGHTA and CDR2 FQGNSA. Trimming removed 5 bases from V and 7 bases from J, with 17 bases in between. CDR3 length: 14 residues.

The V and J genes are TRBV4-1 and TRBJ2-4, with a weak D call TRBD2 (6 bases). The CDR3 sequence is 15 residues long. Trimming cost V 4 bases and J 6 bases, with 16 bases left between them. Germline V gene lookup returns CDR1 MGHRA and CDR2 YSYEKL. The CDR3 DNA is TGCGCCAGCAGCCGAGACCCCGGGAGTACAAACATTCAGTACTTC. Amino acid sequence: CASSRDPGSTNIQYF.

The chain joins TRBV5-1 to TRBJ2-3, with 7 bases identical to TRBD2. The trim removed 1 base at V and 3 bases at J, leaving 5 bases unmatched. Germline-derived CDR1 and CDR2 are SGHRS and YFSETQ. This CDR3 is built from 15 residues. CDR3 in amino acids: CASSLWSSGTDTQYF. The CDR3 DNA follows: TGCGCCAGCAGCTTGTGGTCTAGCGGAACAGATACGCAGTATTTT.

The V call is TRBV19, the J call TRBJ1-2; the D gene is possibly TRBD1 (6 bases). This CDR3 contains 14 residues. Trimming shortened V by 5 bases and J by 2 bases, and 12 bases separated the two germline ends. Germline V gene sequence: CDR1 LNHDA, CDR2 SQIVND (reference sequence). DNA for the CDR3: TGTGCCAGTAGTCTGACCACAGGGAACTATGGCTACACCTTC. As protein: CASSLTTGNYGYTF.

This rearrangement joins TRBV27 to TRBJ1-1; TRBD1 matches at 8 bases. CDR1 and CDR2 (germline): MNHEY, SMNVEV (reference sequence). The trim removed 4 bases at V and 11 bases at J, leaving 12 bases unmatched. The CDR3 totals 14 residues. The CDR3 is CASSSDRVEPRAFF. CDR3 coding DNA: TGTGCCAGCAGTTCGGACAGGGTTGAACCTAGGGCTTTCTTT.

This clone has only one observation. This chain connects TRBV5-1 to TRBJ2-3; D not resolved. Germline V lookup: CDR1 SGHRS, CDR2 YFSETQ. V was trimmed by 4 bases and J by 4 bases, leaving 10 bases between them. The CDR3 length is 13 residues. The DNA of the CDR3 is TGCGCCAGCAGCAAACAAGTGGCAGATACGCAGTATTTT. Encoded protein: CASSKQVADTQYF.

The chain carries TRBV30 and TRBJ2-2; D is possibly TRBD1 (6 bases). The CDR3 covers 14 residues. Germline values: CDR1 GTSNPN, CDR2 SVGIG (reference sequence). V lost 4 bases and J 2 bases, leaving 11 bases between the germline ends. The DNA of the CDR3 is TGTGCCTGGATTAGGACAGCTAACACCGGGGAGCTGTTTTTT. Translating it yields CAWIRTANTGELFF.

The sample holds a few counts of this clone. V is TRBV28 and J is TRBJ2-5; D may be TRBD1 or TRBD2 (5 bases each). The CDR3 loop spans 19 amino acids. Germline CDR1 reads MDHEN; CDR2 reads SYDVKM. Trimming shortened V by 2 bases and J by 6 bases, and 28 bases separated the two germline ends. The CDR3 loop reads CASSLGAGSGSPRMKTQYF. The CDR3, as DNA: TGTGCCAGCAGTTTAGGGGCAGGGAGTGGGAGTCCCCGCATGAAGACCCAGTACTTC.

The chain couples TRBV28 to TRBJ2-5, with D perhaps given as TRBD1 or TRBD2 (5 bases each). V lost 2 bases, J lost 1 base, and 17 bases lay in between. The CDR3 spans 17 residues. Germline assignment: CDR1 MDHEN and CDR2 SYDVKM. CDR3 bases: TGTGCCAGCAGTTTAAGCGGACAACATGCTACCCAAGAGACCCAGTACTTC. Translated, it gives CASSLSGQHATQETQYF.

This chain connects TRBV19 to TRBJ2-1, with TRBD2 identical over 7 bases. The J segment lost 3 bases and the V segment lost 7 bases, leaving 9 bases of the junction unmatched. Germline V gives CDR1 LNHDA, CDR2 SQIVND (reference sequence). The CDR3 has 15 residues. The CDR3 region is CASINRRGNYNEQFF. In nucleotides, the CDR3 is TGTGCCAGTATTAATAGGCGGGGGAACTACAATGAGCAGTTCTTC.

This clone was detected only a few times. The chain carries TRBV2 and TRBJ2-7; 7 nucleotides agree with TRBD2. Trimming removed 6 bases from V and 5 bases from J; junction bases left unmatched: 13. This CDR3 comprises 15 residues. The germline CDR1 and CDR2 sequences are SNHLY and FYNNEI. The CDR3 bases are TGTGCCAGCAGCGCCCGCTTAGCGGGTGTACACGAGCAGTACTTC. Protein product: CASSARLAGVHEQYF.

V usage is TRBV27 and J usage is TRBJ1-1, with D possibly TRBD1 on 5 matching bases. The germline CDR1 and CDR2 sequences are MNHEY and SMNVEV (reference sequence). Trimming left V 0 bases short and J 7 bases short, with 15 bases between. The CDR3 length is 15 residues. The CDR3 nucleotides are TGTGCCAGCAGTTTATCGAGCCGGGGGTTGAGTGAAGCTTTCTTT. Protein product: CASSLSSRGLSEAFF.

The rearrangement links TRBV4-1 to TRBJ2-5; 7 nucleotides match TRBD2. The DNA end is more similar to TRBJ2-7, so the J call may be wrong. Germline V gene sequence: CDR1 MGHRA, CDR2 YSYEKL. The CDR3 length is 16 residues. The CDR3 sequence: CASSQSGSGRYYEQYF. The CDR3 DNA is TGCGCCAGCAGCCAAAGTGGTAGCGGGCGCTACTACGAGCAGTACTTC.

The CDR3 region is CASSQGAKISGRARELFF. As DNA, the CDR3 is TGTGCCAGCAGCCAGGGAGCGAAGATAAGCGGGAGGGCCAGGGAGCTGTTTTTT. The J gene is TRBJ2-2, the V gene TRBV14, with 10 bases lining up with TRBD2. V shed 3 bases and J 9 bases; nucleotides not matched to a gene: 16. The CDR3 loop spans 18 amino acids. Germline CDR1 reads SGHDN; CDR2 reads FVKESK.

The CDR3 is CASSEAGGGLETQYF. CDR3 DNA sequence: TGTGCCAGCAGTGAAGCAGGGGGGGGTTTGGAGACCCAGTACTTC. The V call is TRBV2, the J call TRBJ2-5; a possible D gene is TRBD2 (7 bases). The V gene lost 0 bases and the J gene lost 5 bases, with 13 bases spanning the gap. This CDR3 has 15 amino acids. In germline, CDR1 is SNHLY, CDR2 FYNNEI.

The gene calls are TRBV4-1 and TRBJ1-1; a weak D match, TRBD1 (6 bases). Trimming removed 0 bases from V and 4 bases from J, with 24 bases in between. The CDR3 extends over 19 amino acids. Germline lookup yields CDR1 MGHRA and CDR2 YSYEKL. CDR3 sequence reads: CASSQDPHQGIIRGTEAFF. The CDR3 coding sequence is TGCGCCAGCAGCCAAGATCCCCACCAGGGGATCATAAGGGGCACTGAAGCTTTCTTT.

This clone was seen ten or more times. The CDR3 DNA reads TGTGCCAGTAGCGGACTAGCGGATACCTCCTACGAGCAGTACTTC. Its translation: CASSGLADTSYEQYF. The J gene is TRBJ2-7, the V gene TRBV19; 10 bases fit TRBD2. J gave up 0 bases and V 6 bases, and 5 bases lay outside the gene matches. Per germline, CDR1 LNHDA and CDR2 SQIVND (reference sequence). This CDR3 spans 15 amino acids.

V usage is TRBV27 and J usage is TRBJ2-7; possibly TRBD2 for D (6 bases). Trimming left V 4 bases short and J 2 bases short, with 18 bases between. The CDR3 is 16 residues long. The germline V gene has CDR1 MNHEY and CDR2 SMNVEV (reference sequence). The CDR3 is CASSSWRGSVTYEQYF. The CDR3 bases are TGTGCCAGCAGTTCCTGGCGGGGTAGCGTGACCTACGAGCAGTACTTC.